The text below deals with one T cell receptor beta chain. The sample originates from a study of cytomegalovirus exposure and HLA in healthy donors. The PCR employed 60 Vbeta primers together with 13 Jbeta primers. The data were produced by immunoSEQ multiplex PCR, yet TCRdb's version contains in-frame clones alone and is incomplete. The table has about 140,000 clones, 78% seen once. Deletions cut 3 bases from V and 2 bases from J, with 11 bases between. CDR3 size: 14 residues. Germline loops: CDR1 MNHEY, CDR2 SMNVEV (reference sequence). The TCR comes from a female donor in good health and CMV-seronegative. The V gene is TRBV27, the J gene TRBJ2-7, with D possibly being TRBD2 (6 bases). Sequencing used PBMCs. The DNA of the CDR3 is TGTGCCAGCAGTTTTGGGGGGTCCACCTACGAGCAGTACTTC. Amino acid sequence: CASSFGGSTYEQYF.